Listed below are T cell receptor beta chains from one sample, sequenced in a study of cytomegalovirus exposure and HLA in healthy donors. Here immunoSEQ multiplex PCR was the method, and the copy in TCRdb shows in-frame clones only, minus some. The sample has about 74,000 clones, approximately 95% seen once. Sequencing was performed on PBMCs. These receptors came from a man younger than 35 in good health and CMV-seropositive. Each CDR3 is given with its conserved first and last residue. The order of the fields is D gene, V gene, clone size, J gene, CDR3 DNA, CDR3 protein. A D gene is named only where the DNA matches it firmly. The size of a clone is reported for some rows only, either as once, few or many, or as a class for expanded clones.

D: TRBD2
V: TRBV7-8
size: -
J: TRBJ2-7
DNA: TGTGCCAGCAGCTTAATCCCCGGGACTAGTTACGAGCAGTACTTC
CDR3: CASSLIPGTSYEQYF

D: TRBD2
V: TRBV11-2
size: once
J: TRBJ2-3
DNA: TGTGCCAGCAGCCGGACTAGCGGCACAGATACGCAGTATTTT
CDR3: CASSRTSGTDTQYF

D: -
V: TRBV7-9
size: -
J: TRBJ1-2
DNA: TGTGCCAGCAGCTTAGGGGCCGGGGTATATGGCTACACCTTC
CDR3: CASSLGAGVYGYTF

D: -
V: TRBV28
size: -
J: TRBJ2-1
DNA: TGTGCCAGCAGTTGGCCCCTGACTCGGAATGAGCAGTTCTTC
CDR3: CASSWPLTRNEQFF

D: -
V: TRBV5-1
size: -
J: TRBJ2-1
DNA: TGCGCCAGCAGCTTGGCCCCTGGACAGAATTACAATGAGCAGTTCTTC
CDR3: CASSLAPGQNYNEQFF

D: TRBD1
V: TRBV7-9
size: -
J: TRBJ1-1
DNA: TGTGCCAGCAGCTTTTTAACAGGGGACTCCGAAGCTTTCTTT
CDR3: CASSFLTGDSEAFF

D: -
V: TRBV29-1
size: -
J: TRBJ2-3
DNA: TGCAGCGTTGATCCGGTCACAGATACGCAGTATTTT
CDR3: CSVDPVTDTQYF

D: TRBD1
V: TRBV5-1
size: -
J: TRBJ2-1
DNA: TGCGCCAGCAGCTTGACGACAGGGAAAAGCTCCTACAATGAGCAGTTCTTC
CDR3: CASSLTTGKSSYNEQFF

D: TRBD2
V: TRBV6-1
size: -
J: TRBJ2-7
DNA: TGTGCCAGCAGTGTTACCTACATAGCGGGAACCGCGTTC
CDR3: CASSVTYIAGTAF

D: TRBD1
V: TRBV28
size: -
J: TRBJ1-4
DNA: TGTGCCAGCAGTCATGGGACAGTTGCAACTAATGAAAAACTGTTTTTT
CDR3: CASSHGTVATNEKLFF

D: -
V: TRBV28
size: once
J: TRBJ2-1
DNA: TGTGCCAGCAGTTTAACTCAGACTCTAGAGCAGTTCTTC
CDR3: CASSLTQTLEQFF

D: TRBD2
V: TRBV9
size: -
J: TRBJ2-3
DNA: TGTGCCAGCAGCGTTGAAGCGGGGACAGATACGCAGTATTTT
CDR3: CASSVEAGTDTQYF

D: TRBD2
V: TRBV5-4
size: -
J: TRBJ2-1
DNA: TGTGCCAGCAGCCGGACGGGGTCTAGCGGGAGGGTTGTCTACAATGAGCAGTTCTTC
CDR3: CASSRTGSSGRVVYNEQFF

D: TRBD1
V: TRBV27
size: -
J: TRBJ2-1
DNA: TGTGCCAGCAGTACGCCAGGGGGCGCGGGCAATGAGCAGTTCTTC
CDR3: CASSTPGGAGNEQFF

D: TRBD2
V: TRBV19
size: -
J: TRBJ2-3
DNA: TGTGCCAGTAGTACGGGACTAGCGGACACAGATACGCAGTATTTT
CDR3: CASSTGLADTDTQYF

D: -
V: TRBV28
size: -
J: TRBJ1-3
DNA: TGTGCTGCCACCGACAGGCTCTCTGGAAACACCATATATTTT
CDR3: CAATDRLSGNTIYF

D: -
V: TRBV25-1
size: -
J: TRBJ2-7
DNA: TGTGCCAGCAGTGATGTTAGCGGCCTGATCTACGAGCAGTACTTC
CDR3: CASSDVSGLIYEQYF